The clone carrying this T cell receptor (beta chain) turned up a few times. These data are taken from a study of human versus mouse CDR3 diversity and MHC coevolution. Clones were read by immunoSEQ multiplex PCR, and TCRdb kept only the in-frame ones, dropping some. The data contain tens of thousands of clones, 90% to 95% of them singletons. Germline V gene data show CDR1 as MGHRA and CDR2 as YSYEKL. The CDR3 totals 15 residues. V was pared by 4 bases and J by 0 bases, with 10 bases between. Sequences were obtained from naive CD4+ T cells from blood. Documented subset: CD45RO-negative CD62L-positive naive CD4 T cells. The V and J genes are TRBV4-1 and TRBJ1-3; maybe TRBD1 (6 bases). This receptor was identified in a person aged 55 to 70 in good health. CDR3 residues: CASSPGADSGNTIYF. The DNA for the CDR3 is TGCGCCAGCAGCCCAGGGGCCGACTCTGGAAACACCATATATTTT.